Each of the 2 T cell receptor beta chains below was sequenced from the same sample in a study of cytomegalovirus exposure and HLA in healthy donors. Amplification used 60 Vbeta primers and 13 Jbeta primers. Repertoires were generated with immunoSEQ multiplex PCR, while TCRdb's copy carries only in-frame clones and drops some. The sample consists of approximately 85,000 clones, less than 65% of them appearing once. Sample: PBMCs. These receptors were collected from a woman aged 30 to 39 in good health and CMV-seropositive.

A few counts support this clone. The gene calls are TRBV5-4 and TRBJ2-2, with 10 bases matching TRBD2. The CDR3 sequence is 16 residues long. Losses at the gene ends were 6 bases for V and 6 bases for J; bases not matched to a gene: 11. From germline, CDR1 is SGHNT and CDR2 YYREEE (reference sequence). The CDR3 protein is CASKERGGVGPGELFF. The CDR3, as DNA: TGTGCCAGCAAGGAGCGGGGGGGCGTTGGCCCCGGGGAGCTGTTTTTT.

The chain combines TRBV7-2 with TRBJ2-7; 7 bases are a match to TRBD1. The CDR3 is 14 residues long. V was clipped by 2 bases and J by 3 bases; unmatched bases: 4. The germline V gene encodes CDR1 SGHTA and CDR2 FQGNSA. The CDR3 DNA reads TGTGCCAGCAGCTTATTTCAGGGGGACTACGAGCAGTACTTC. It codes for CASSLFQGDYEQYF.